This T cell receptor beta chain was captured in a study of T cell responses to AZD1222 COVID-19 vaccine. Some clones are missing from TCRdb's copy, which holds only in-frame ones; the method was immunoSEQ multiplex PCR. The table has tens of thousands of clones, 85% to 90% seen once. Germline lookup yields CDR1 SGHTA and CDR2 FQGNSA. The CDR3 loop spans 14 amino acids. Trimming stripped 3 bases from V and 3 bases from J, with 12 bases between. The specimen was peripheral blood, collected on day 0 of AZD1222 vaccination. The chain is built from TRBV7-2 and TRBJ2-7; D not certain. This clonotype originated in an adult in good health. The CDR3 loop reads CASSLRLHGYEQYF. CDR3 sequence (DNA): TGTGCCAGCAGCTTGAGATTACACGGCTACGAGCAGTACTTC.